This record looks at one T cell receptor (beta chain) sequence and its context. The antigen is not known. This sample is drawn from a study of T cell responses to AZD1222 COVID-19 vaccine. Generated by immunoSEQ multiplex PCR, the TCRdb table keeps only in-frame clones and is missing some. Of about 130,000 clones in the sample, nearly 90% are singletons; the top ten hold roughly 5.7%. Whole-study findings and limits: A mostly white British donor set with more females was recruited, and clonal diversity was possibly underestimated. Spike-specific TCR repertoires showed rising breadth and depth after two AZD1222 doses. Spike-wide vaccine-associated CD4 TCRs dominated at 160-218 and 743-854.

Germline loops: CDR1 KGHDR, CDR2 SFDVKD. The CDR3 is made up of 18 amino acids. V shed 3 bases, J shed 7 bases, and the junction held 15 bases outside the gene matches. Recipients boosted at about 4 weeks or about 12 weeks are pooled. The V gene is TRBV24-1, the J gene TRBJ2-1, with 9 nucleotides matching TRBD2. The sample here was peripheral blood, taken 28 days after the second AZD1222 dose. The sequence was obtained from an adult who received the AZD1222 COVID-19 vaccine. The CDR3 here is CATSDGLAGTTSRNEQFF. The CDR3, as DNA: TGTGCCACCAGTGATGGGCTAGCGGGGACTACTTCTAGGAATGAGCAGTTCTTC.